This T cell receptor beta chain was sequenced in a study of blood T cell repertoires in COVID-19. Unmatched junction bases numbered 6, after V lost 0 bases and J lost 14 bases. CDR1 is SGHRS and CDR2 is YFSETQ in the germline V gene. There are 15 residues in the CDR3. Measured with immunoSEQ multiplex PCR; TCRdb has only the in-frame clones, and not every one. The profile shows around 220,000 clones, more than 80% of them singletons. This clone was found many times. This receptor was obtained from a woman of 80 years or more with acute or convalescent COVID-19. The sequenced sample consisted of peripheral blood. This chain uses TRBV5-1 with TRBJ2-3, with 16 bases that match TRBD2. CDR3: CASSLDPGLAGGLYF. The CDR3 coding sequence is TGCGCCAGCAGCTTGGACCCGGGACTAGCGGGGGGGTTGTATTTT.